Below, one TCR beta chain is given with its context. The antigen is not known. This specimen comes from a study of shared clonotypes between healthy human individuals. General study findings and limits: Tissues were not sampled, only blood, and their repertoires likely differ. Though the depth was large, rarefaction showed that sorted-subset sequencing was incomplete.

Using immunoSEQ multiplex PCR, the repertoire was profiled, and TCRdb retains in-frame clones only, with some absent. The table records over 2 million clones, just under 95% of them present only once. CDR3 size: 16 residues. The junction had 5 bases not matched to a gene; V was cut back by 4 bases and J by 3 bases. Germline V gene sequence: CDR1 SGHDT, CDR2 YYEEEE. Sequencing was performed on naive CD4+ T cells from PBMCs. The subset denotes: CD45RA+ positively selected. The chain recombines TRBV5-6 with TRBJ2-3; 13 nucleotides match TRBD2. This clonotype was sampled from a man aged 18 to 35 in good health. Some clones in this sample may be carry-over from other donors' samples. CDR3: CASSLLAGGPTDTQYF. In nucleotides, the CDR3 is TGTGCCAGCAGCCTACTAGCGGGAGGGCCGACAGATACGCAGTATTTT. The whole variable domain, filled in from reference TRBV5-6 and TRBJ2-3, reads DAGVTQSPTHLIKTRGQQVTLRCSPKSGHDTVSWYQQALGQGPQFIFQYYEEEERQRGNFPDRFSGHQFPNYSSELNVNALLLGDSALYLCASSLLAGGPTDTQYFGPGTRLTVL.